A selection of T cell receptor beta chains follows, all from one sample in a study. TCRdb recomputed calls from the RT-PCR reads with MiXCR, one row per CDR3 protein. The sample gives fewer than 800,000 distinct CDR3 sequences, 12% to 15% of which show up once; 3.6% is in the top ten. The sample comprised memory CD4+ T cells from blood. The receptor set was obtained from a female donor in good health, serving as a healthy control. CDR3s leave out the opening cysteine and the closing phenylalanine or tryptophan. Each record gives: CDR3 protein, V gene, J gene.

ASRPLRGYEQY,TRBV12-3/TRBV12-4,TRBJ2-7
ASSQQTSGRASDTQY,TRBV4-2,TRBJ2-3
AITPRESTLTDTQY,TRBV10-3,TRBJ2-3
ASSYRRASSYNEQF,TRBV5-6,TRBJ2-1
ASSYSPRAVDEQY,TRBV6-6,TRBJ2-7
SANKAGGTEAF,TRBV20-1,TRBJ1-1
ATASAGGPGNEQF,TRBV7-6,TRBJ2-1
SVTGTANFYGYT,TRBV29-1,TRBJ1-2
ASSQDLSGDTQY,TRBV4-2,TRBJ2-3
AWSLLAGRETQY,TRBV30,TRBJ2-5
ASSSDVTTRQY,TRBV7-2,TRBJ2-7
ASSESGAAGGYT,TRBV16,TRBJ1-2
ASSRLAGGKGDTQY,TRBV7-6,TRBJ2-3
ATSRAGTSTNEQF,TRBV15,TRBJ2-1
ATSRDQGDEQF,TRBV15,TRBJ2-1
ASSLPVAATDTQY,TRBV28,TRBJ2-3
ASSPRGKTQY,TRBV9,TRBJ2-5
ASSQGRAGGEQF,TRBV3-1,TRBJ2-1
ASRFTGNYGYT,TRBV12-3/TRBV12-4,TRBJ1-2
ASSPLLAGGGNEQF,TRBV6-1,TRBJ2-1
ASSLGQGLEGYT,TRBV7-9,TRBJ1-2
ATSDGTGFGETQY,TRBV24-1,TRBJ2-5
ASSLSGTVAKNIQY,TRBV12-3/TRBV12-4,TRBJ2-4
ASSFRPLAVSYNEQF,TRBV27,TRBJ2-1
ASSRLGPYNSPLH,TRBV12-3/TRBV12-4,TRBJ1-6
ASMGQPADYGYT,TRBV5-1,TRBJ1-2
ASSSQGADGYT,TRBV6-5,TRBJ1-2
ASSGQGEGEQF,TRBV5-1,TRBJ2-1
ASNDKAQY,TRBV2,TRBJ2-5
ASREGRANTEAF,TRBV7-2,TRBJ1-1
SAQREGPTGELF,TRBV20-1,TRBJ2-2
SARAGANNSPLH,TRBV20-1,TRBJ1-6
ASSPRQAGDGYT,TRBV18,TRBJ1-2
ASSSAPGSGGTDTQY,TRBV7-3,TRBJ2-3
SVGQGDSYEQY,TRBV29-1,TRBJ2-7
SAPEEGHYEQY,TRBV20-1,TRBJ2-7
ASSFNPREGAVGNTIY,TRBV28,TRBJ1-3
ASSLQGFGGYT,TRBV5-6,TRBJ1-2
ASSLSGVEKLF,TRBV12-3/TRBV12-4,TRBJ1-4
ASSLGARGQPQH,TRBV5-5,TRBJ1-5
ASSFTGDGTEAF,TRBV7-3,TRBJ1-1
ASRPIRDAGELF,TRBV27,TRBJ2-2
ASSPTGGGDSPLH,TRBV12-3/TRBV12-4,TRBJ1-6
ASRAQDYTYEQY,TRBV7-2,TRBJ2-7
ASSVRLAGVPEQF,TRBV7-2,TRBJ2-1